The 23 T cell receptor beta chains in this list originate from one sample, sequenced in a study of CD8 T cells in ankylosing spondylitis. A single record per CDR3 protein comes from TCRdb applying MiXCR to the 5' RACE reads. The sample includes 150,000 to 200,000 distinct CDR3 sequences, about an eighth of them seen just once. Sequencing used blood, either unsorted or a sorted T cell fraction (not recorded which). These receptors all stem from a female donor with ankylosing spondylitis or in good health (not recorded which).

This clonotype was counted only a few times. The CDR3 coding sequence is TGTGCCAGCTCACCCCAGCCAGGCCAACTTCAAGAGACCCAGTACTTC. The encoded protein is CASSPQPGQLQETQYF. The V and J genes are TRBV18 and TRBJ2-5; D not resolved. The V end was cut by 3 bases, the J end by 2 bases, with 16 bases between. From germline, CDR1 is KGHSH and CDR2 LQKENI. The CDR3 consists of 16 residues.

Ten or more counts support this clonotype. V gene TRBV7-9 combines with J gene TRBJ1-5; 7 positions agree with TRBD1. The CDR3 is made up of 14 amino acids. Trimming took 4 bases from V and 4 from J; bases not matched to a gene: 4. Germline CDR1 SEHNR, CDR2 FQNEAQ (reference sequence). As DNA, the CDR3 is TGTGCCAGCAGCTCGGGACAGATTAATCAGCCCCAGCATTTT. Its protein product is CASSSGQINQPQHF.

The sample holds many counts of this clonotype. V and J are TRBV9 and TRBJ2-1; 10 nucleotides line up with TRBD2. Trimming cost V 0 bases and J 5 bases; bases outside gene matches: 5. Per germline, CDR1 SGDLS and CDR2 YYNGEE. The CDR3 contains 16 residues. The CDR3 protein is CASSVVPSGRDNEQFF. In DNA, the CDR3 is TGTGCCAGCAGCGTAGTCCCTAGCGGGAGAGACAATGAGCAGTTCTTC.

Remarks on this clonotype: Mismatch with germline at one junction end may stem from a read error. This chain uses TRBV6-4 with TRBJ2-1; no clear D gene. The CDR3 runs 16 residues. CDR1 is MRHNA and CDR2 is SNTAGT in the germline V gene. CDR3 sequence: CASSDSDSKGYNEQFF. The DNA for the CDR3 is TGTGCCAGCAGCGACTCCGACTCGAAAGGGTACAATGAGCAGTTCTTC.

The count of this clonotype is one. This chain uses TRBV3-1 with TRBJ2-1; 11 bases agree with TRBD2. The V gene end was trimmed by 10 bases and the J gene end by 7 bases; junction bases not matched to a gene: 12. Germline V gene data show CDR1 as LGHDT and CDR2 as YNNKEL (reference sequence). The CDR3 loop spans 15 amino acids. The chain's CDR3 is CATSLTSGSRNEQFF. The CDR3 nucleotides read TGTGCCACCTCCCTCACTAGCGGGAGCAGGAATGAGCAGTTCTTC.

This clonotype was detected many times. This rearrangement joins TRBV5-1 to TRBJ2-1, with TRBD2 matching over 7 bases. The CDR3 covers 14 residues. V lost 4 bases, J lost 4 bases, and 5 bases stayed unmatched. Germline CDR1 is SGHRS and CDR2 is YFSETQ. This CDR3 is CASSPGTTYNEQFF. The CDR3 DNA is TGCGCCAGCAGCCCCGGGACTACTTACAATGAGCAGTTCTTC.

This clonotype was observed many times. This sequence joins TRBV5-1 and TRBJ2-1; perhaps TRBD2 as D (6 bases). From germline, CDR1 is SGHRS and CDR2 YFSETQ. The CDR3 length is 14 residues. V lost 4 bases, J lost 5 bases, and 13 bases lay in between. As DNA, the CDR3 is TGCGCCAGCAGCCTTTCGGGACTGAACAATGAGCAGTTCTTC. Its translation: CASSLSGLNNEQFF. The complete variable domain, with remaining parts taken from reference TRBV5-1 and TRBJ2-1, reads KAGVTQTPRYLIKTRGQQVTLSCSPISGHRSVSWYQQTPGQGLQFLFEYFSETQRNKGNFPGRFSGRQFSNSRSEMNVSTLELGDSALYLCASSLSGLNNEQFFGPGTRLTVL.

Ten or more counts support this clonotype. As the CDR3 is not closed by the conserved phenylalanine or tryptophan, this likely results from a read error. Because the CDR3's place on the DNA is in doubt, the DNA is left out and the CDR3 is given as listed by TCRdb. The V gene is TRBV3-1, the J gene TRBJ1-2. The germline gives CDR1 LGHDT, CDR2 YNNKEL (reference sequence). Termini included, the CDR3 measures 10 amino acids. This chain's CDR3 is CASSLLRRVG.

V and J are TRBV29-1 and TRBJ2-3; no clear D gene. Germline V gene sequence: CDR1 SQVTM, CDR2 ANQGSEA. The length of the CDR3 is 12 residues. V was cut by 0 bases and J by 4 bases, with 5 bases left in between. CDR3 amino acids: CSVEDQADTQYF. In DNA, the CDR3 is TGCAGCGTTGAAGATCAGGCAGATACGCAGTATTTT.

This clonotype was recorded many times. The V and J genes are TRBV10-3 and TRBJ1-2; no definite D call. CDR1 is ENHRY and CDR2 is SYGVKD in the germline V gene. This CDR3 spans 12 amino acids. With 11 bases removed from V and 7 bases from J, the gap between germline ends came to 17 bases. CDR3 in amino acids: CAPHRRSSGYTF. For the CDR3, the DNA is TGTGCCCCCCACCGCAGGTCTAGTGGCTACACCTTC.

Comments on this clonotype: Being one base from a much bigger clone, this may be a read error. The rearrangement links TRBV5-1 to TRBJ2-7, with D unresolved. The CDR3 runs to 12 residues. The germline gives CDR1 SGHRS, CDR2 YFSETQ. CDR3 residues: CASGFNGNEQYF. The CDR3, as DNA: TGCGCCAGCGGCTTTAACGGAAACGAGCAGTACTTC. Together with reference TRBV5-1 and TRBJ2-7, the CDR3 gives the full variable domain: KAGVTQTPRYLIKTRGQQVTLSCSPISGHRSVSWYQQTPGQGLQFLFEYFSETQRNKGNFPGRFSGRQFSNSRSEMNVSTLELGDSALYLCASGFNGNEQYFGPGTRLTVT.

This clonotype showed up many times. This rearrangement joins TRBV7-9 to TRBJ2-4, with a tentative D call TRBD1 (6 bases). V was pared by 1 base and J by 8 bases, with 9 bases between. Germline CDR1 and CDR2: SEHNR and FQNEAQ (reference sequence). This CDR3 spans 13 amino acids. The DNA for the CDR3 is TGTGCCAGCAGCTTAGACAGGGCGGACATTCAGTACTTC. Translation: CASSLDRADIQYF.

This clonotype was counted many times. CDR3 in amino acids: CSADPRQGTSGANVLTF. In nucleotides, the CDR3 is TGCAGTGCCGATCCGAGACAGGGAACCTCTGGGGCCAACGTCCTGACTTTC. The J gene is TRBJ2-6, the V gene TRBV20-1; 7 bases map to TRBD1. CDR1 DFQATT and CDR2 SNEGSKA come from the germline V gene (reference sequence). J was trimmed by 0 bases and V by 6 bases; bases with no gene match: 11. The CDR3 covers 17 residues.

This clonotype has a count of ten or more. This chain joins TRBV5-6 and TRBJ1-1, with D maybe TRBD1 (6 bases). CDR1 is SGHDT and CDR2 is YYEEEE in the germline V gene. V gave up 4 bases and J gave up 3 bases, with 13 bases separating them. The CDR3 spans 14 residues. The chain's CDR3 is CASSPLDSYTEAFF. The CDR3 DNA sequence: TGTGCCAGCAGCCCCTTGGACAGTTACACTGAAGCTTTCTTT.

This clonotype was picked up many times. The chain has TRBV5-1 and TRBJ1-2, with D perhaps matching TRBD1 (5 bases). V lost 3 bases, J lost 6 bases, and 18 bases lay in between. This CDR3 has 15 residues. CDR1 is SGHRS, CDR2 YFSETQ, per germline. CDR3 amino acids: CASSSSVGGDDGYTF. The DNA for the CDR3 is TGCGCCAGCAGCTCCAGTGTGGGGGGAGATGATGGCTACACCTTC.

This clonotype occurred many times. The V call is TRBV6-1, the J call TRBJ2-1; TRBD2 matches 8 bases. Germline V gene sequence: CDR1 MNHNS, CDR2 SASEGT. The CDR3 is made up of 15 amino acids. J lost 6 bases, V lost 6 bases, and 10 bases had no gene match. CDR3: CASSKRHTSGNEQFF. CDR3 in DNA: TGTGCCAGCAGCAAGCGCCATACTAGCGGCAATGAGCAGTTCTTC.

Ten or more counts support this clonotype. The genes are TRBV5-1 and TRBJ1-1; D uncertain. This CDR3 is built from 14 residues. Germline V CDR1 and CDR2: SGHRS, YFSETQ. Trimming shortened V by 3 bases and J by 4 bases, and 13 bases separated the two germline ends. CDR3 in amino acids: CASSWSAKSTEAFF. CDR3 sequence (DNA): TGCGCCAGCAGCTGGTCCGCTAAGAGCACTGAAGCTTTCTTT.

This rearrangement joins TRBV18 to TRBJ2-1; 9 bases match TRBD1. Germline V gives CDR1 KGHSH, CDR2 LQKENI. The CDR3 runs 15 residues. The trim removed 3 bases at V and 4 bases at J, leaving 4 bases unmatched. DNA for the CDR3: TGTGCCAGCTCACCCTCGGGACAGGGTTACAATGAGCAGTTCTTC. Protein product: CASSPSGQGYNEQFF.

This clonotype was recorded at least ten times. This chain's CDR3 is CASCKPSQGEKLFF. In DNA, the CDR3 is TGTGCCAGCTGCAAGCCCAGCCAGGGAGAAAAACTGTTTTTT. The gene calls are TRBV28 and TRBJ1-4; tentative D call: TRBD1 (5 bases). The CDR3 is 14 amino acids. Germline V gene data show CDR1 as MDHEN and CDR2 as SYDVKM. V was pared by 8 bases and J by 8 bases, with 18 bases between.

This clonotype has a count of ten or more. The V and J genes are TRBV29-1 and TRBJ1-2, with D perhaps matching TRBD1 (5 bases). V was clipped by 7 bases and J by 8 bases, with 14 bases between them. There are 11 residues in the CDR3. CDR1 and CDR2 (germline): SQVTM, ANQGSEA. As DNA, the CDR3 is TGCAGCGCAGCCTTAGGGGACGGCTACACCTTC. Residues: CSAALGDGYTF.

The sample holds a few counts of this clonotype. The chain uses TRBV3-1 and TRBJ1-2; D is possibly TRBD1 (6 bases). Germline-derived CDR1 and CDR2 are LGHDT and YNNKEL (reference sequence). The CDR3 sequence is 14 residues long. Trimming left V 4 bases short and J 0 bases short, with 9 bases between. This CDR3 reads CASSRWTANYGYTF. The DNA of the CDR3 is TGTGCCAGCAGCCGGTGGACAGCTAACTATGGCTACACCTTC.

This clonotype was seen at least ten times. This rearrangement joins TRBV7-2 to TRBJ2-7; TRBD2 might be the D (6 bases). This CDR3 is built from 14 residues. Germline V gene data show CDR1 as SGHTA and CDR2 as FQGNSA. The V gene lost 1 base and the J gene lost 4 bases, with 11 bases spanning the gap. DNA for the CDR3: TGTGCCAGCAGCTTAGACGGGGGTGGTTACGAGCAGTACTTC. Encoded protein: CASSLDGGGYEQYF.

The chain couples TRBV5-1 to TRBJ2-7; D is undetermined. Germline values: CDR1 SGHRS, CDR2 YFSETQ. V gave up 7 bases and J gave up 3 bases, with 14 bases separating them. The CDR3 is made up of 13 amino acids. The CDR3 DNA sequence: TGCGCCAGCCGATCAGGAGATCGCTACGAGCAGTACTTC. Translating gives CASRSGDRYEQYF.